What follows are 11 T cell receptor beta chains derived from one specimen sequenced in a study of early T cells in non-severe SARS-CoV-2 infection. TCRdb re-analysed the 5' RACE reads in MiXCR, keeping a single row per CDR3 protein. The sample carries roughly 70,000 distinct CDR3 sequences, about 12% recorded once. Specimen: whole blood. Receptors were obtained from an adult who was a healthcare worker with PCR-confirmed SARS-CoV-2 infection or an uninfected control (not recorded which).

V usage is TRBV28 and J usage is TRBJ2-2, with TRBD2 matching 13 bases. The germline V gene has CDR1 MDHEN and CDR2 SYDVKM. The CDR3 loop spans 15 amino acids. The junction had 2 bases not matched to a gene; V was cut back by 5 bases and J by 5 bases. The CDR3 sequence is CASSKLAGGTGELFF. CDR3 DNA sequence: TGTGCCAGCAGTAAACTAGCGGGAGGGACCGGGGAGCTGTTTTTT.

This clonotype was detected ten times or more. This sequence joins TRBV6-4 and TRBJ2-1, with 11 bases aligning to TRBD1. Germline-derived CDR1 and CDR2 are MRHNA and SNTAGT. The junction had 0 bases not matched to a gene; V was cut back by 2 bases and J by 6 bases. The CDR3 consists of 14 residues. In DNA form, the CDR3 reads TGTGCCAGCAGTGACGGGACAGGGGGCAATGAGCAGTTCTTC. It translates to CASSDGTGGNEQFF.

The V gene is TRBV12-3 or TRBV12-4, the J gene TRBJ1-1, with a weak D call TRBD1 (6 bases). CDR3 length: 13 amino acids. V lost 5 bases and J lost 2, with 9 bases in between. CDR3 DNA sequence: TGTGCCAGCAGTAGGGGGGATAACACTGAAGCTTTCTTT. Amino acids: CASSRGDNTEAFF.

This chain links TRBV6-1 with TRBJ2-7; 7 bases align to TRBD1. This CDR3 is built from 15 residues. Germline-derived CDR1 and CDR2 are MNHNS and SASEGT. J gave up 0 bases and V 3 bases, and 5 bases lay outside the gene matches. The CDR3: CASSDRDRYSYEQYF. The CDR3 nucleotides read TGTGCCAGCAGTGACCGGGACAGATACTCCTACGAGCAGTACTTC.

This clonotype occurred many times. The V and J genes are TRBV6-6 and TRBJ1-4; D is undetermined. Germline V CDR1 and CDR2: MNHNY, SVGAGI (reference sequence). The V gene lost 7 bases and the J gene lost 7 bases, with 16 bases spanning the gap. The CDR3 is 14 amino acids. Written as DNA, the CDR3 is TGTGCCAGCAACCCTAGGGAGGTTGGTGAAAAACTGTTTTTT. Its protein product is CASNPREVGEKLFF.

In this sample, this clonotype turned up many times. The J gene is TRBJ1-1, the V gene TRBV7-9, with 12 bases that match TRBD1. V gave up 1 base and J gave up 6 bases; unmatched junction bases: 9. The CDR3 runs 17 residues. Germline V gene sequence: CDR1 SEHNR, CDR2 FQNEAQ (reference sequence). The CDR3 region has the DNA TGTGCCAGCAGCTTAGGAGTCGGGACAGGGGGCAAATCTGAAGCTTTCTTT. Translating it yields CASSLGVGTGGKSEAFF. The variable domain in full, completed from reference TRBV7-9 and TRBJ1-1, reads DTGVSQNPRHKITKRGQNVTFRCDPISEHNRLYWYRQTLGQGPEFLTYFQNEAQLEKSRLLSDRFSAERPKGSFSTLEIQRTEQGDSAMYLCASSLGVGTGGKSEAFFGQGTRLTVV.

This chain links TRBV15 with TRBJ2-7; 12 positions match TRBD1. V dropped 3 bases and J dropped 4; count of bases not matched to a gene: 7. Germline V gene sequence: CDR1 LNHNV, CDR2 YYDKDF (reference sequence). The CDR3 has 16 residues. CDR3 loop: CATSSLRDRGLYEQYF. Here the CDR3 DNA reads TGTGCCACCAGCAGTCTCCGGGACAGGGGGCTGTACGAGCAGTACTTC.

This clonotype was found many times. The gene calls are TRBV20-1 and TRBJ1-1; no clear D gene. Germline V gene sequence: CDR1 DFQATT, CDR2 SNEGSKA (reference sequence). This CDR3 region has 14 residues. V was pared by 6 bases and J by 3 bases, with 17 bases between. The CDR3 nucleotides are TGCAGTGCCGGGTCCAGGTTTCAGTACACTGAAGCTTTCTTT. Protein product: CSAGSRFQYTEAFF.

The V call is TRBV11-2, the J call TRBJ2-5, with 8 bases matching TRBD1. This CDR3 comprises 14 residues. Trimming took 5 bases from V and 5 from J; bases not matched to a gene: 7. CDR1 SGHAT and CDR2 FQNNGV come from the germline V gene. CDR3 bases: TGTGCCAGCAGCCCGGACAGGGCGAGGGAGACCCAGTACTTC. Its translation is CASSPDRARETQYF. Full variable domain (missing parts from reference TRBV11-2 and TRBJ2-5): EAGVAQSPRYKIIEKRQSVAFWCNPISGHATLYWYQQILGQGPKLLIQFQNNGVVDDSQLPKDRFSAERLKGVDSTLKIQPAKLEDSAVYLCASSPDRARETQYFGPGTRLLVL.

The chain uses TRBV30 and TRBJ1-6; maybe TRBD1 (6 bases). Germline loops: CDR1 GTSNPN, CDR2 SVGIG (reference sequence). This CDR3 is built from 14 residues. Trimming shortened V by 0 bases and J by 10 bases, and 13 bases separated the two germline ends. CDR3 DNA: TGTGCCTGGAGTGTAAACAGGGTCAGGTCACCCCTCCACTTT. This gives the protein CAWSVNRVRSPLHF.

V and J are TRBV29-1 and TRBJ2-5; D possibly corresponds to TRBD2 (6 bases). CDR3 length: 12 residues. The germline gives CDR1 SQVTM, CDR2 ANQGSEA. Trimming took off 7 bases at V and 5 bases at J, with 14 bases between the two ends. The CDR3 coding sequence is TGCAGCGCCCGGCCCGCGGGGGAGACCCAGTACTTC. Its translation is CSARPAGETQYF.